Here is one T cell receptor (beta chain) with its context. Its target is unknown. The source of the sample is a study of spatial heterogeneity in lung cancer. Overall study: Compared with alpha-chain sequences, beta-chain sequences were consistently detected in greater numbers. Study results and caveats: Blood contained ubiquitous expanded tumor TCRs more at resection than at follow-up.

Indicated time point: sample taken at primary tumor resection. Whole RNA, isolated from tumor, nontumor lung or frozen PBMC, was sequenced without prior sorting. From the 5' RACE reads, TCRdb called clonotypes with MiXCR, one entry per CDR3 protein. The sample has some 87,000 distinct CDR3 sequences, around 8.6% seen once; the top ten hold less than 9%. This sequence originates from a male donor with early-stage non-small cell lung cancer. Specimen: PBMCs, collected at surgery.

The CDR3 nucleotides read TGTGCCAGCAGCGTAGAACTAGCGGGGGGGTACGAGCAGTTCTTC. Translation: CASSVELAGGYEQFF. The rearrangement links TRBV9 to TRBJ2-1; 13 bases are a match to TRBD2. Germline V CDR1 and CDR2: SGDLS, YYNGEE. V shed 0 bases, J shed 10 bases, and the junction held 4 bases outside the gene matches. The CDR3 spans 15 residues.